This T cell receptor beta chain is drawn from a study of blood T cell repertoires in COVID-19. Study overall: Both acute and convalescent COVID-19 samples were obtained from the United States, Italy and Spain.

Profiling relied on immunoSEQ multiplex PCR, and the TCRdb table lists in-frame clones only, not all of them. The sample lists under 300,000 clones, 81% occurring once. The receptor was isolated from a woman aged 60 to 75 with active or convalescent COVID-19. The sample was peripheral blood.

The CDR3 loop is CASSVAGAGVETQYF. Here the CDR3 DNA reads TGTGCCAGCAGCGTAGCGGGGGCGGGGGTAGAGACCCAGTACTTC. The chain uses TRBV9 and TRBJ2-5; weak D call: TRBD2 (7 bases). The V end lost 0 bases, the J end lost 4 bases, and 13 bases lay between the germline ends. The CDR3 spans 15 residues. Germline CDR1 reads SGDLS; CDR2 reads YYNGEE.